This T cell receptor (beta chain) stems from a study of OX40 agonist ivuxolimab in advanced cancers. Study as a whole: Partial responses were observed in three patients, of whom one had hepatocellular carcinoma and two had cutaneous melanoma.

TCRdb keeps only in-frame clones here, not all; method: immunoSEQ multiplex PCR. This sample carries about 35,000 clones, nearly 75% of them seen once, and the ten largest clones take about 19%. Notes on the study in general: Fewer expanded clones were found on average in CD4+ than in CD8+ T cells.

Trimming left V 5 bases short and J 1 base short, with 6 bases between. Germline V gene sequence: CDR1 SQVTM, CDR2 ANQGSEA. The CDR3 covers 12 residues. As to this clone: The antigen is unknown.

The sequence came from an adult with an advanced solid tumor such as melanoma, head and neck, liver or kidney cancer. J is TRBJ1-3 and V is TRBV29-1; D gene unclear. The starting material was CD4+ or CD8+ T cells sorted from blood, obtained in a trial of the OX40 agonist ivuxolimab. The DNA of the CDR3 is TGCAGCGTTTCCTTGTCTGGAAACACCATATATTTT. Translating gives CSVSLSGNTIYF.